This T cell receptor (beta chain) originates from a study of blood T cell repertoires in COVID-19. Study summary: Researchers got acute and convalescent COVID-19 samples from the United States, Italy and Spain. From T cells, B-cell-depleted T cells, or PBMCs came the material, which was cDNA or gDNA.

As originally analysed: Estimated nucleated cell counts came from reference gene primer amplification. The table came from immunoSEQ multiplex PCR; TCRdb's copy has only in-frame clones and leaves some out. The V and J calls and clone size come from that table; D and trimming were worked out from the DNA. The profile shows about 39,000 clones, 75% to 90% of them singletons. Germline lookup yields CDR1 KGHDR and CDR2 SFDVKD. There are 15 residues in the CDR3. J was trimmed by 6 bases and V by 2 bases; bases with no gene match: 6. The specimen was peripheral blood. The TCR comes from a human donor in a cohort sampled during active or convalescent COVID-19. The donor label of this sample is uncertain. This chain joins TRBV24-1 and TRBJ2-3; 8 bases align to TRBD2. This chain's CDR3 is CATSDYGRAADTQYF. CDR3 in DNA: TGTGCCACCAGTGATTACGGGAGGGCAGCCGATACGCAGTATTTT.